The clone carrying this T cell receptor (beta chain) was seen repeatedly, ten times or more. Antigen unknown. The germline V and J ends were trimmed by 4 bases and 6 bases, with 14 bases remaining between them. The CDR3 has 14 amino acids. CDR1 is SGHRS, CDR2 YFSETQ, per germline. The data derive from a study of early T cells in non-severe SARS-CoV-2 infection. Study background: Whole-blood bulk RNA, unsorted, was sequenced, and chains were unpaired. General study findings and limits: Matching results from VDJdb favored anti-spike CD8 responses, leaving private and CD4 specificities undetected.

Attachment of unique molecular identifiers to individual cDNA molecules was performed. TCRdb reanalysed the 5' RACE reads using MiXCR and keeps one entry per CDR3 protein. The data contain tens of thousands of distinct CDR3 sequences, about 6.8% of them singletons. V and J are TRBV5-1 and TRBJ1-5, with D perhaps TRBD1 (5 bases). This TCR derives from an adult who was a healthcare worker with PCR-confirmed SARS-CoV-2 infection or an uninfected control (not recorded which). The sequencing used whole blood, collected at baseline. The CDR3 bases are TGCGCCAGCAGCCTGGAGGGACTCGGTCAGCCCCAGCATTTT. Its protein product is CASSLEGLGQPQHF.